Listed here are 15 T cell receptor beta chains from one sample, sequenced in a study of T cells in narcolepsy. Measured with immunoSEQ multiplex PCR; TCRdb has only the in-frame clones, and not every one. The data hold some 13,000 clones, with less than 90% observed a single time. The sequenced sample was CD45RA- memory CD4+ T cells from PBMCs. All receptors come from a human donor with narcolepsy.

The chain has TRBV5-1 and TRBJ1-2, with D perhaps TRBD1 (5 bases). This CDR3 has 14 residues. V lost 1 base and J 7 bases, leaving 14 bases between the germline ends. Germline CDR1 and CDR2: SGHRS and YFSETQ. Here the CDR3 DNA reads TGCGCCAGCAGCTTGAATACGGGGGGGACTGGCTACACCTTC. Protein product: CASSLNTGGTGYTF.

The chain's CDR3 is CASSISGDTGELFF. CDR3 sequence (DNA): TGTGCCAGCAGCATATCGGGGGACACCGGGGAGCTGTTTTTT. The chain has TRBV7-9 and TRBJ2-2; tentatively, D is TRBD2 (6 bases). Trimming pared 5 bases from V and 3 bases from J, leaving 10 bases between. Germline CDR1 is SEHNR and CDR2 is FQNEAQ (reference sequence). There are 14 residues in the CDR3.

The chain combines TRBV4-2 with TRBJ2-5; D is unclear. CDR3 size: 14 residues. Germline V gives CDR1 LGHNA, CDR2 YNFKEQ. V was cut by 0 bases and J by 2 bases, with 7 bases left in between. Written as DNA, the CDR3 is TGTGCCAGCAGCCAAGACGTCTTGCAAGAGACCCAGTACTTC. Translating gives CASSQDVLQETQYF.

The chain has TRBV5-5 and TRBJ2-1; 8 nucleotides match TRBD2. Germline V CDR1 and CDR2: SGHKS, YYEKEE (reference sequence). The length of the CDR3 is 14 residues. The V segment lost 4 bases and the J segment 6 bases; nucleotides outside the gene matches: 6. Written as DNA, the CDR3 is TGTGCCAGCAGCGGAGGAGGACTAGCCAATGAGCAGTTCTTC. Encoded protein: CASSGGGLANEQFF.

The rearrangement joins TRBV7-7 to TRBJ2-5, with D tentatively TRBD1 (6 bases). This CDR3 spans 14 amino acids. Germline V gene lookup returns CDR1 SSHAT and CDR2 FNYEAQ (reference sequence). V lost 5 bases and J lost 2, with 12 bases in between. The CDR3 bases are TGTGCCAGCAGCCCGGACAGAGCTCAAGAGACCCAGTACTTC. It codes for CASSPDRAQETQYF.

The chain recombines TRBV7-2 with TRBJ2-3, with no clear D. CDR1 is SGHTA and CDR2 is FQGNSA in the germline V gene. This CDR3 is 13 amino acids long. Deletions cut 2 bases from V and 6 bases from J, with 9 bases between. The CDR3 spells CASSLSVGDTQYF. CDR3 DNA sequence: TGTGCCAGCAGCTTATCCGTGGGCGATACGCAGTATTTT.

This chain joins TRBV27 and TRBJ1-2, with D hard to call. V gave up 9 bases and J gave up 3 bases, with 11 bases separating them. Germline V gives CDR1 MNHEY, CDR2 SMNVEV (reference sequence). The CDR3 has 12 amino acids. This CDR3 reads CASKERDYGYTF. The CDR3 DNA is TGTGCCAGTAAAGAGCGGGACTATGGCTACACCTTC.

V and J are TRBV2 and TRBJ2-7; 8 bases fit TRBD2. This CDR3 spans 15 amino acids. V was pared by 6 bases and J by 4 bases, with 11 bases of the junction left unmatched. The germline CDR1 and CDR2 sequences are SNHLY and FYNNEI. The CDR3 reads CASSTAGGLGYEQYF. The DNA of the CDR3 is TGTGCCAGCAGCACTGCGGGGGGCCTGGGGTACGAGCAGTACTTC.

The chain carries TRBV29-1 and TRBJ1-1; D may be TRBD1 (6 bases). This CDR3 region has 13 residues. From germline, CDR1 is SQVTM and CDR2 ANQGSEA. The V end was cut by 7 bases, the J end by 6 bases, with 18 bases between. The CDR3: CSAYRVDLPEAFF. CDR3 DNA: TGCAGCGCCTACAGGGTTGATCTGCCTGAAGCTTTCTTT. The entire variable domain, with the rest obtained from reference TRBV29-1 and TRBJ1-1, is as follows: SAVISQKPSRDICQRGTSLTIQCQVDSQVTMMFWYRQQPGQSLTLIATANQGSEATYESGFVIDKFPISRPNLTFSTLTVSNMSPEDSSIYLCSAYRVDLPEAFFGQGTRLTVV.

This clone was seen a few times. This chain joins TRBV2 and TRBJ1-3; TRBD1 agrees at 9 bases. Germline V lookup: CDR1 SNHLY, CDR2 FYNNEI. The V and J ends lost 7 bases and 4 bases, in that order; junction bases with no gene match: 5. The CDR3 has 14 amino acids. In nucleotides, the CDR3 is TGTGCCAGCACCACAGGGGGCTCAGGAAACACCATATATTTT. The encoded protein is CASTTGGSGNTIYF.

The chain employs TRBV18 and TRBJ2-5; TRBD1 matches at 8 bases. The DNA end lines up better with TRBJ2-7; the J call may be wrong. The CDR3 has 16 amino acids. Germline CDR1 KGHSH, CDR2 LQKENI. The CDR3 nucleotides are TGTGCCAGCTCACCGCTAACGGCCTCGGACAGGGTCGAGCAGTACTTC. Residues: CASSPLTASDRVEQYF.

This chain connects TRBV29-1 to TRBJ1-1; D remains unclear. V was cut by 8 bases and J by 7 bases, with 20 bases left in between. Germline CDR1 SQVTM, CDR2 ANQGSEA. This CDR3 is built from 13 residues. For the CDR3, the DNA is TGCAGCAGTTGGGTGGGAGTTTGGAATGAAGCTTTCTTT. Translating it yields CSSWVGVWNEAFF.

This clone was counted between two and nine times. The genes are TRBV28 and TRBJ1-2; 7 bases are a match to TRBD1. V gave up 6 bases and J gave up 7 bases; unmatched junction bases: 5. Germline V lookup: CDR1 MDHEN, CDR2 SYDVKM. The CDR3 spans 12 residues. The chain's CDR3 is CASSTGQSGYTF. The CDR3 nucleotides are TGTGCCAGCAGCACGGGACAGTCTGGCTACACCTTC.

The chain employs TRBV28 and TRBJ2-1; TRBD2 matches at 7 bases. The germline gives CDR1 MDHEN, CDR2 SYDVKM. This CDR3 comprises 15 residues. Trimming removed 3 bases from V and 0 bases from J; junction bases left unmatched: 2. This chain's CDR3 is CASSFGGSSYNEQFF. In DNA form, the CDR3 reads TGTGCCAGCAGTTTCGGCGGGAGCTCCTACAATGAGCAGTTCTTC.

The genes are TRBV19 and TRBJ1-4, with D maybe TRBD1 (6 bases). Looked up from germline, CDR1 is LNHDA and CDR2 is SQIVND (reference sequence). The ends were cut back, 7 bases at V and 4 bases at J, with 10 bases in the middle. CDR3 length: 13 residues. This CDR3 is CASNDRFNEKLFF. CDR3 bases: TGTGCCAGTAATGACAGGTTTAATGAAAAACTGTTTTTT. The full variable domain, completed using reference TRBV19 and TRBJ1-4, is DGGITQSPKYLFRKEGQNVTLSCEQNLNHDAMYWYRQDPGQGLRLIYYSQIVNDFQKGDIAEGYSVSREKKESFPLTVTSAQKNPTAFYLCASNDRFNEKLFFGSGTQLSVL.